This is a list of T cell receptor beta chains from one sample in a study of control samples from healthy donors and cancer patients. Measured with immunoSEQ multiplex PCR; TCRdb has only the in-frame clones, and not every one. The profile shows approximately 88,000 clones, roughly nine tenths of them singletons. The sample was blood. These receptor sequences come from a woman in her 30s in good health. CDR3s include the opening cysteine and the closing phenylalanine or tryptophan. D genes are given only for firm matches. Size is omitted from some rows. Given values are once, few, many or a class for expanded clones.

clone_size	d_call	v_call	j_call	cdr3_nt	cdr3_aa
.	TRBD1	TRBV5-1	TRBJ1-2	TGCGCCAGCAGCCCCGACAGGGGGCGAGGCTACACCTTC	CASSPDRGRGYTF
few	.	TRBV6-5	TRBJ2-7	TGTGCCAGCAGCTATACAGGGGAGGCCCACTACGAGCAGTACTTC	CASSYTGEAHYEQYF
.	TRBD2	TRBV6-5	TRBJ2-5	TGTGCCACCTACCGGGGGGGAGAGGAGACCCAGTACTTC	CATYRGGEETQYF
.	.	TRBV6-1	TRBJ1-4	TGTGCCAGCAGTGAAGGTTGGCAGGATGAAAAACTGTTTTTT	CASSEGWQDEKLFF
.	.	TRBV19	TRBJ1-5	TGTGCCAGTAGTATGGGGGGGAATCAGCCCCAGCATTTT	CASSMGGNQPQHF
few	.	TRBV7-7	TRBJ1-4	TGTGCCAGCACCACCGGGAGGGGCGTGAGGGAAAAACTGTTTTTT	CASTTGRGVREKLFF
.	.	TRBV25-1	TRBJ2-2	TGTGCCAGCAGTGTTAGGGACACCGGGGAGCTGTTTTTT	CASSVRDTGELFF
.	.	TRBV6-5	TRBJ1-2	TGTGCCAGCCGTCCGGGCAGTTCGGGCTACACCTTC	CASRPGSSGYTF
.	.	TRBV6-6	TRBJ2-1	TGTGCCAGCAGTCAGGGGTCGCTAGGGGAACAGCAGTTCTTC	CASSQGSLGEQQFF
.	.	TRBV6-5	TRBJ1-4	TGTGCCAGCAGGAAGGACAAAGCTAATGAAAAACTGTTTTTT	CASRKDKANEKLFF
.	.	TRBV9	TRBJ1-1	TGTGCCAGCAGCGTAGAGTGGAGCTACACTGAAGCTTTCTTT	CASSVEWSYTEAFF
.	.	TRBV30	TRBJ1-2	TGTGCCTGGAACAGCTCACCCATAAACTATGGCTACACCTTC	CAWNSSPINYGYTF
.	.	TRBV2	TRBJ1-3	TGTGCCAGCAGGGCTCATGAGGGTTCTGGAAACACCATATATTTT	CASRAHEGSGNTIYF
.	TRBD1	TRBV7-9	TRBJ1-4	TGTGCCAGCAGCAGACGAGGGACAGGGGAAGAAAAACTGTTTTTT	CASSRRGTGEEKLFF
.	TRBD1	TRBV15	TRBJ1-1	TGTGCCACCAGCACCCCACAGGGGGTAGGCACTGAAGCTTTCTTT	CATSTPQGVGTEAFF
once	.	TRBV28	TRBJ1-4	TGTGCCAGCAGGGGGGTGAATGAAAAACTGTTTTTT	CASRGVNEKLFF
.	.	TRBV5-4	TRBJ1-1	TGTGCCAGCAGCCAGAACAGGGCGGGCACTGAAGCTTTCTTT	CASSQNRAGTEAFF
.	TRBD2	TRBV6-2/TRBV6-3	TRBJ2-1	TGTGCCAGCAGTCCCCAGACTAGCGGGAGGCCGGGCTCCTACAATGAGCAGTTCTTC	CASSPQTSGRPGSYNEQFF
.	.	TRBV18	TRBJ1-1	TGTGCCAGCTCACCACCCAAAACAGCGAACACTGAAGCTTTCTTT	CASSPPKTANTEAFF
.	TRBD2	TRBV19	TRBJ2-5	TGTGCCAGTAGAAGTTTGGCGGGAGGGTTTAAAGAGACCCAGTACTTC	CASRSLAGGFKETQYF
once	.	TRBV19	TRBJ2-2	TGTGCCAGTAGACAGGAACCCGGGGAGCTGTTTTTT	CASRQEPGELFF
.	TRBD2	TRBV5-1	TRBJ2-3	TGCGCCAGCAGCCCGTACGGGGGGGGCACAGATACGCAGTATTTT	CASSPYGGGTDTQYF
.	.	TRBV7-3	TRBJ2-1	TGTGCCAGCAGCTTAACGGCGCAGAGCTACAATGAGCAGTTCTTC	CASSLTAQSYNEQFF
.	.	TRBV27	TRBJ2-7	TGTGCCAGCAGGGGGGTGTCCAGGGCAGGGGACTACGAGCAGTACTTC	CASRGVSRAGDYEQYF
.	.	TRBV10-3	TRBJ1-1	TGTGCCATCAGATACAGGGAGAACACTGAAGCTTTCTTT	CAIRYRENTEAFF
.	.	TRBV28	TRBJ1-6	TGTGCCAGTACAAGCATTCAGGGAGGAGATAATTCACCCCTCCACTTT	CASTSIQGGDNSPLHF
.	TRBD1	TRBV7-9	TRBJ2-3	TGTGCCAGCAGCGACTGGGACAGGGCGGAAGATACGCAGTATTTT	CASSDWDRAEDTQYF
.	.	TRBV5-4	TRBJ2-1	TGTGCCAGCAGCTTGGAGGGCAGGGGGGAAGGTGAGCAGTTCTTC	CASSLEGRGEGEQFF
.	.	TRBV11-2	TRBJ2-5	TGTGCCAGCAGCCTCCGGGACCGACTTACAGAGACCCAGTACTTC	CASSLRDRLTETQYF
.	.	TRBV7-3	TRBJ1-2	TGTGCCAGCAGCTTAGACCAGGGAGCGCTCACCTTC	CASSLDQGALTF
.	.	TRBV4-2	TRBJ2-3	TGTGCCAGCAGCCAAGATGGGTCGAAGCCGCAGTATTTT	CASSQDGSKPQYF
.	TRBD1	TRBV12-3/TRBV12-4	TRBJ1-1	TGTGCCAGCAGTCCACAGGGGTACACTGAAGCTTTCTTT	CASSPQGYTEAFF
.	TRBD2	TRBV18	TRBJ2-5	TGTGCCAGCTCACCGCCTGGACTAGCGGGGGGGCAAGAGACCCAGTACTTC	CASSPPGLAGGQETQYF
.	.	TRBV27	TRBJ1-4	TGTGCCAGCAGTCCAGGAAGAGGGGAAGTAGCTAATGAAAAACTGTTTTTT	CASSPGRGEVANEKLFF
.	TRBD2	TRBV9	TRBJ2-1	TGTGCCAGCAGCGTAAGACTAGCCTCCTACAATGAGCAGTTCTTC	CASSVRLASYNEQFF
.	.	TRBV21-1	TRBJ1-1	TGTGCCAGCAGCAAAAAAGACAGGGAGGCATCTGAAGCTTTCTTT	CASSKKDREASEAFF
.	.	TRBV19	TRBJ1-1	TGTGCCAGTACCGTCGACGGCGTCATCGGCACTGAAGCTTTCTTT	CASTVDGVIGTEAFF
.	TRBD2	TRBV7-8	TRBJ2-1	TGTGCCGGAACTAGCGGCAATGAGCAGTTCTTC	CAGTSGNEQFF
.	.	TRBV19	TRBJ1-1	TGTGCCAGTAGTGAAATAACAGGAGCCCACACTGAAGCTTTCTTT	CASSEITGAHTEAFF
.	.	TRBV6-1	TRBJ1-2	TGTGCCAGCAGTGCTCGAAGAGGGGCTAACTCAAACTATGGCTACACCTTC	CASSARRGANSNYGYTF
.	.	TRBV12-5	TRBJ1-4	TGTGCTAGTGGTTTGGGGAATGAAAAACTGTTTTTT	CASGLGNEKLFF
.	TRBD1	TRBV19	TRBJ1-1	TGTGCCAGTAGTGACCGACAGGGGATGGGGACTGAAGCTTTCTTT	CASSDRQGMGTEAFF
.	.	TRBV2	TRBJ1-1	TGTGCCAGGGACAGCAAGGCGGACACTGAAGCTTTCTTT	CARDSKADTEAFF
.	TRBD1	TRBV18	TRBJ1-2	TGTGCCAGCTCGCTGGGACAGGGGCCAACTAATAACTATGGCTACACCTTC	CASSLGQGPTNNYGYTF
.	.	TRBV2	TRBJ2-7	TGTGCCAGCAGAGTTCAGGGGCCGGAATACTTC	CASRVQGPEYF
.	.	TRBV7-2	TRBJ2-3	TGTGCCTGGGGCCGCACAGATACGCAGTATTTT	CAWGRTDTQYF
.	TRBD2	TRBV11-2	TRBJ2-3	TGTGCCAGCAGCCGAGGGACTAGCGGGCTGCGGTCAGATACGCAGTATTTT	CASSRGTSGLRSDTQYF
.	.	TRBV27	TRBJ2-3	TGTGCCAGCAGTTTCTCAAGCGGCCAATCCACAGATACGCAGTATTTT	CASSFSSGQSTDTQYF
.	TRBD2	TRBV2	TRBJ2-1	TGTGCCAGCAGTTCGGAGGCAACTAGCGAGGAGGAGCAGTTCTTC	CASSSEATSEEEQFF
.	.	TRBV30	TRBJ1-2	TGTGCCTGGAGTGTACGGGGAGTCCTAGGCTATGGCTACACCTTC	CAWSVRGVLGYGYTF
once	TRBD2	TRBV7-9	TRBJ2-1	TGTGCCAGCAGCACCGTACTAGCGGGATACCATGAGCAGTTCTTC	CASSTVLAGYHEQFF
.	.	TRBV7-2	TRBJ2-3	TGTGCCAGCAGCTTAGCTCCCGGGGTCAGAGATACGCAGTATTTT	CASSLAPGVRDTQYF
once	.	TRBV6-5	TRBJ2-7	TGTGCCAGCAGTTCAGGGGTCTACGAGCAGTACTTC	CASSSGVYEQYF
.	.	TRBV24-1	TRBJ2-3	TGTGCCACCAGTGACTTGGATGGGGCGGGTAGCACAGATACGCAGTATTTT	CATSDLDGAGSTDTQYF
once	TRBD2	TRBV30	TRBJ2-1	TGTGCCTGGCTGACTAGCGGGAAACCATACAATGAGCAGTTCTTC	CAWLTSGKPYNEQFF
.	.	TRBV5-6	TRBJ1-1	TGTGCCAGCAGCTTGGAGGGTGTTGGGACACAGAACACTGAAGCTTTCTTT	CASSLEGVGTQNTEAFF
once	.	TRBV6-5	TRBJ2-1	TGTGCCAGCAGTTATACCAGGGGGGACAATGAGCAGTTCTTC	CASSYTRGDNEQFF
.	TRBD1	TRBV29-1	TRBJ2-4	TGCAGCGTTGAGGTGGCTTGGACAGGGAGTCTTCAGTACTTC	CSVEVAWTGSLQYF
.	.	TRBV7-9	TRBJ1-6	TGTGCCAGCAGCCCCCCCTCACCCCTCCACTTT	CASSPPSPLHF
once	.	TRBV7-3	TRBJ2-1	TGTGCCAGCAGCCCACGCGGCCTCAATGAGCAGTTCTTC	CASSPRGLNEQFF